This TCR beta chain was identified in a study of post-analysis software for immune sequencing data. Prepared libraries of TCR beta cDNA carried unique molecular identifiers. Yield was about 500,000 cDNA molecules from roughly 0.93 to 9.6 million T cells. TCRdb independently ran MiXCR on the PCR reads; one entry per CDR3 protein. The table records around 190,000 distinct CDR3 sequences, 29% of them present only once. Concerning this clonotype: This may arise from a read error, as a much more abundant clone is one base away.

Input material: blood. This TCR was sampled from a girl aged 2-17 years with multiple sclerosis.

The CDR3 loop reads CASSRTSGQETQYF. CDR3 nucleotides: TGTGCCAGCAGCCGGACTAGCGGTCAAGAGACCCAGTACTTC. This chain uses TRBV5-6 with TRBJ2-5, with 10 bases fitting TRBD2. This CDR3 is built from 14 residues. V trimming: 4 bases; J trimming: 2 bases; junction bases outside the gene matches: 2. From germline, CDR1 is SGHDT and CDR2 YYEEEE.